This note documents a single TCR beta chain sequence. This record belongs to a study of glioma-infiltrating T cells after dendritic cell vaccination. Assay used: immunoSEQ multiplex PCR; TCRdb lists only in-frame clones, some missing. Seen here are some 70,000 clones, roughly four fifths observed once, and the top ten hold approximately 8.5%. From germline, CDR1 is SNHLY and CDR2 FYNNEI. The CDR3 totals 15 residues. With V trimmed by 5 bases and J by 1 base, 7 bases remained unmatched. The sequence came from a human donor with glioblastoma. The rearrangement links TRBV2 to TRBJ2-5; 7 bases are a match to TRBD2. The specimen was blood, collected before dendritic cell vaccination. The CDR3 is CASSFRTSPQETQYF. The CDR3 DNA reads as TGTGCCAGCAGTTTTCGGACTAGTCCCCAAGAGACCCAGTACTTC. Filled out from reference TRBV2 and TRBJ2-5, the complete variable domain reads EPEVTQTPSHQVTQMGQEVILRCVPISNHLYFYWYRQILGQKVEFLVSFYNNEISEKSEIFDDQFSVERPDGSNFTLKIRSTKLEDSAMYFCASSFRTSPQETQYFGPGTRLLVL.